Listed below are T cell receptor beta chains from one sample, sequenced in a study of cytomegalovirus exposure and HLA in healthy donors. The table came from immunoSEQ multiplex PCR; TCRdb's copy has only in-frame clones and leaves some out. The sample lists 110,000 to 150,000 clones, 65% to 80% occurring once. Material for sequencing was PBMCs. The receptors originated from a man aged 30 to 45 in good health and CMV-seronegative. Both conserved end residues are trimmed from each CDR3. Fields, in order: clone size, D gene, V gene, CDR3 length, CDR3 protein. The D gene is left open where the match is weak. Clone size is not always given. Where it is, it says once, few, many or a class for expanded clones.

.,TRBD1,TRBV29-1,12,SVAERQGFYGYT
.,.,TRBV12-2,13,ASRVAGTGKNEQF
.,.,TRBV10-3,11,AISRDSNQPQH
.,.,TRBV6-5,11,ASSETRNQPQH
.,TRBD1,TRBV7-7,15,ASSLGSLGTGTDTQY
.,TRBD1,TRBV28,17,ASSPGQGPDLYSNQPQH
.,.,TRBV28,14,ASSPSPLAGNTEAF
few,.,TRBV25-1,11,ASSEGGQKGAF
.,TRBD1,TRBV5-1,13,ASSLRDRAHYGYT
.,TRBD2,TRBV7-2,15,ASSPGDGTSGYNEQF
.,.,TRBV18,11,ASSPPISYEQY
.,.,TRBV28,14,ASTLPGTTAGQPQH
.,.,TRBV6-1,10,ASSDRQAKAF
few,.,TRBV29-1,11,SVVESSNQPQH
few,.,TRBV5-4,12,ASSPPQGDYGYT
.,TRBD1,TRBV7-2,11,ASSSGQGHEQY
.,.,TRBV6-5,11,ASSLDSSSEQY
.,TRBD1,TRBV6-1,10,ASSQDRVGAF
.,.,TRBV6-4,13,ASLNPGGADSPLH
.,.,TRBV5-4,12,ASSSDQGNYGYT
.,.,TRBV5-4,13,ASSSGLKNTDTQY
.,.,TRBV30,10,AWSEGSQPQH
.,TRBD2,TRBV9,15,ASSAGSLAGGTDTQY
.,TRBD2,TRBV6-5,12,ASNLADSTDTQY
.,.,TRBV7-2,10,ASSPGQWTQY
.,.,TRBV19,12,ASSRQVSSYEQY
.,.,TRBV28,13,ASTPGGTGTYEQY
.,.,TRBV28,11,ASRQDSRDTQY
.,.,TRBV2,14,ASSEHVGAKEDTQY
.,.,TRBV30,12,AWNKGVPAETQY
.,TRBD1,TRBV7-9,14,ASSLEGTGPSYEQY
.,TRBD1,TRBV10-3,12,AITRQGFGTEAF
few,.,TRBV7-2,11,ASSQGSTDTQY
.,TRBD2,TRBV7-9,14,ASSPFSGGATDTQY
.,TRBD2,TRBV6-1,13,ASSEIAGGPATQY
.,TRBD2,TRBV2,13,ASSGTSGRTHEQY
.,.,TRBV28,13,ASTKFRGLTYEQY
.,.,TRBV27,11,ATRPLGGEELF
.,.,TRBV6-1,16,ASSGGISDSWGNTEAF
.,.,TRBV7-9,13,ASSFFQSITGELF
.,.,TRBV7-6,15,ASSSKGLGGSGDEQF
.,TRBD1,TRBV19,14,ASSARGRTLNTEAF